This T cell receptor beta chain was found in a study of Ad26.COV2.S vaccination and SARS-CoV-2 variants. Study information: Within the COV1001 Ad26.COV2.S trial arm, the donor was enrolled.

Treatment indicated: about 20 received Ad26.COV2.S at low or high dose, single or two shots; 5 received placebo; per-sample allocation not given. Collection of samples fell on day 63 after the first vaccine or placebo injection. Whoever gave the sample was an adult aged 18-55 years in Boston. Here immunoSEQ multiplex PCR was the method, and the copy in TCRdb shows in-frame clones only, minus some. The sample comprises fewer than 600,000 clones, roughly nine tenths of which are singletons, and around 1.6% rests with the top ten. Per germline, CDR1 MGHRA and CDR2 YSYEKL. After removal of 1 base from V and 4 bases from J, the junction contained 4 bases not matched to a gene. The CDR3 has 15 residues.

This chain uses TRBV4-1 with TRBJ1-5, with 7 bases fitting TRBD1. This TCR derives from a person aged 18 to 59 who received the Ad26.COV2.S COVID-19 vaccine or a placebo. This sample comprised peripheral blood, obtained in a trial of Ad26.COV2.S vaccine versus placebo. CDR3 amino acids: CASSQGGTANQPQHF. In nucleotides, the CDR3 is TGCGCCAGCAGCCAAGGCGGGACAGCAAATCAGCCCCAGCATTTT.